The 11 T cell receptor beta chains presented below share a single source sample, sequenced in a study of PD-L1 blockade in urothelial cancer. The repertoire was sequenced with immunoSEQ multiplex PCR; TCRdb's copy has only in-frame clones and lacks some. Of about 82,000 clones listed, approximately 91% are singletons. The source was PBMCs, collected around atezolizumab (anti-PD-L1) treatment. Source of these receptors: a man in his sixties with urothelial cancer.

The chain uses TRBV5-1 and TRBJ2-1; D gene unclear. This CDR3 is 16 amino acids long. Germline V gives CDR1 SGHRS, CDR2 YFSETQ. V was pared by 0 bases and J by 3 bases, with 13 bases between. The CDR3 DNA is TGCGCCAGCAGCTTGGCCGACGCTAGAAACTACAATGAGCAGTTCTTC. Protein sequence: CASSLADARNYNEQFF.

This clone occurred once. The V gene is TRBV5-1, the J gene TRBJ2-1; D uncertain. V lost 7 bases, J lost 2 bases, and 10 bases lay in between. The CDR3 is made up of 13 amino acids. In germline, CDR1 is SGHRS, CDR2 YFSETQ. The CDR3 is CASAPRTYNEQFF. The CDR3 DNA follows: TGCGCCAGCGCCCCGCGAACCTACAATGAGCAGTTCTTC.

The table lists this clone with a count of one. The rearrangement links TRBV7-2 to TRBJ1-5; 7 bases line up with TRBD1. The CDR3 spans 15 residues. V was pared by 5 bases and J by 9 bases, with 13 bases of the junction left unmatched. Per germline, CDR1 SGHTA and CDR2 FQGNSA. This CDR3 is CASSPQQGTDRPQHF. The CDR3 DNA sequence: TGTGCCAGCAGCCCCCAACAGGGGACGGACCGGCCCCAGCATTTT.

The genes are TRBV5-6 and TRBJ1-1; TRBD1 matches at 12 bases. The CDR3 extends over 15 amino acids. Trimming at V came to 3 bases and at J to 6 bases, leaving 6 bases not matched to a gene. Germline-derived CDR1 and CDR2 are SGHDT and YYEEEE. In nucleotides, the CDR3 is TGTGCCAGCAGCTCGGGGGGACAGGGGGCTGCTGAAGCTTTCTTT. Its translation is CASSSGGQGAAEAFF.

This sequence joins TRBV4-2 and TRBJ2-7; the D is unclear. V was shortened by 0 bases and J by 4 bases, with 13 bases between the two germline ends. Germline V CDR1 and CDR2: LGHNA, YNFKEQ. The CDR3 consists of 15 residues. This chain's CDR3 is CASSQDLVSSYEQYF. The CDR3 DNA sequence: TGTGCCAGCAGCCAAGATCTAGTGTCCTCATACGAGCAGTACTTC.

The V call is TRBV19, the J call TRBJ1-2; 7 positions match TRBD1. The CDR3 has 15 amino acids. From germline, CDR1 is LNHDA and CDR2 SQIVND (reference sequence). The V and J ends lost 7 bases and 9 bases, in that order; junction bases with no gene match: 17. The CDR3 region is CASTMGIRQGRSYTF. The CDR3 nucleotides read TGTGCCAGTACCATGGGGATAAGACAGGGAAGGAGCTACACCTTC.

J is TRBJ2-3 and V is TRBV9, with a weak D call TRBD2 (5 bases). CDR1 and CDR2 from the germline V gene are SGDLS and YYNGEE. V lost 0 bases and J 1 base, leaving 12 bases between the germline ends. CDR3 length: 16 amino acids. Here the CDR3 DNA reads TGTGCCAGCAGCGTAGCTTCGGGATGGGGCACAGATACGCAGTATTTT. This sequence encodes CASSVASGWGTDTQYF.

The rearrangement links TRBV7-3 to TRBJ2-3, with 8 bases identical to TRBD2. This CDR3 comprises 16 residues. J gave up 2 bases and V 2 bases, and 6 bases lay outside the gene matches. Germline V lookup: CDR1 SGHTA, CDR2 FQGTGA. CDR3 in DNA: TGTGCCAGCAGCTTAGGTGCCGGGGGGGCCACAGATACGCAGTATTTT. Translation: CASSLGAGGATDTQYF.

V and J are TRBV7-2 and TRBJ2-7, with TRBD1 as a possible D gene (6 bases). This CDR3 is 14 amino acids long. Germline lookup yields CDR1 SGHTA and CDR2 FQGNSA. Trimming took off 2 bases at V and 2 bases at J, with 10 bases between the two ends. This CDR3 is CASSLLQGAYEQYF. The CDR3 bases are TGTGCCAGCAGCTTATTACAGGGTGCCTACGAGCAGTACTTC.

V is TRBV5-1 and J is TRBJ1-1; possibly TRBD1 for D (5 bases). Trimming shortened V by 4 bases and J by 0 bases, and 13 bases separated the two germline ends. In germline, CDR1 is SGHRS, CDR2 YFSETQ. This CDR3 has 15 residues. In nucleotides, the CDR3 is TGCGCCAGCAGCCAAAACAGGATACTGAACACTGAAGCTTTCTTT. It is translated as CASSQNRILNTEAFF.

The rearrangement uses TRBV28 and TRBJ1-1, with D perhaps TRBD1 (5 bases). V lost 2 bases and J 0 bases, leaving 7 bases between the germline ends. Germline V gene data show CDR1 as MDHEN and CDR2 as SYDVKM. The CDR3 has 14 residues. CDR3 sequence (DNA): TGTGCCAGCAGTTTAACACAGGTGAACACTGAAGCTTTCTTT. Amino acid sequence: CASSLTQVNTEAFF.